The T cell receptor beta chain under discussion was sequenced for a study of cytomegalovirus exposure and HLA in healthy donors. Whole-study results and caveats: Reportedly, cytomegalovirus status was diagnosed with high sensitivity and specificity. Later analysis identified several of the most significant clusters that appeared linked to common viral pathogens.

Germline values: CDR1 LNHDA, CDR2 SQIVND (reference sequence). The CDR3 has 14 amino acids. Unmatched junction bases numbered 5, after V lost 8 bases and J lost 0 bases. Details on this clone: Its specificity is not known.

The PCR used 60 Vbeta and 13 Jbeta primers. The data were produced by immunoSEQ multiplex PCR, yet TCRdb's version contains in-frame clones alone and is incomplete. Of more than 95,000 clones in the sample, roughly 74% were seen once. Sequenced sample: PBMCs. The chain uses TRBV19 and TRBJ2-5, with TRBD1 matching over 8 bases. This TCR derives from a woman in her 70s in good health and CMV-seropositive. CDR3 region: CASGSGQDQETQYF. The CDR3 coding sequence is TGTGCCAGTGGTTCGGGACAGGACCAAGAGACCCAGTACTTC.